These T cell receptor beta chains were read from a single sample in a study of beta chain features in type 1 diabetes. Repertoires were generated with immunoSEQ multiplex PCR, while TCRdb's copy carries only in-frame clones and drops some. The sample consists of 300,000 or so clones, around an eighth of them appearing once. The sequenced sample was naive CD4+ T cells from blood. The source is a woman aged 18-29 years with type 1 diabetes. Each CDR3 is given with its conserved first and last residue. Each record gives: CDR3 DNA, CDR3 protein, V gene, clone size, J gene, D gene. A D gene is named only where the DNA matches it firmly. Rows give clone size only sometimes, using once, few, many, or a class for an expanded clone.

CDR3 DNA: TGTGCCAGCAGCCCGGACAGGGGGGATGAAAAACTGTTTTTT
CDR3 protein: CASSPDRGDEKLFF
V gene: TRBV7-2
clone size: few
J gene: TRBJ1-4
D gene: TRBD1

CDR3 DNA: TGCGCCAGCAGCCAAGATGCGTCTTATAGCAATCAGCCCCAGCATTTT
CDR3 protein: CASSQDASYSNQPQHF
V gene: TRBV4-1
clone size: few
J gene: TRBJ1-5
D gene: -

CDR3 DNA: TGTGCCTTTTCCGGGACTAGCGGGAGTCCCAATGAGCAGTTCTTC
CDR3 protein: CAFSGTSGSPNEQFF
V gene: TRBV30
clone size: -
J gene: TRBJ2-1
D gene: TRBD2

CDR3 DNA: TGTGCCAGCAGCCCCCGGGGACAGTTCACAGATACGCAGTATTTT
CDR3 protein: CASSPRGQFTDTQYF
V gene: TRBV7-8
clone size: -
J gene: TRBJ2-3
D gene: TRBD1

CDR3 DNA: TGTGCCGTGTCCGGGGACAGACAGAACGAGCAGTACTTC
CDR3 protein: CAVSGDRQNEQYF
V gene: TRBV6-5
clone size: -
J gene: TRBJ2-7
D gene: TRBD1

CDR3 DNA: TGTGCCAGCAGCTCTCCACAGGGAGGGGACTATGGCTACACCTTC
CDR3 protein: CASSSPQGGDYGYTF
V gene: TRBV13
clone size: -
J gene: TRBJ1-2
D gene: -

CDR3 DNA: TGTGCCAGCAGCTTCTGGGGGGGCCAGGAGACCCAGTACTTC
CDR3 protein: CASSFWGGQETQYF
V gene: TRBV7-8
clone size: few
J gene: TRBJ2-5
D gene: -

CDR3 DNA: TGTGCCAGCAGCGTAGCTACGGGGGACAGGGGTGACATTCAGTACTTC
CDR3 protein: CASSVATGDRGDIQYF
V gene: TRBV9
clone size: -
J gene: TRBJ2-4
D gene: TRBD1

CDR3 DNA: TGTGCCTGGAGTCGCGGTAGCGGAATAGCCTACGAGCAGTACTTC
CDR3 protein: CAWSRGSGIAYEQYF
V gene: TRBV30
clone size: -
J gene: TRBJ2-7
D gene: -

CDR3 DNA: TGTGCCAGCAGCTTAGCCGTGGCTACCGGGGAGCTGTTTTTT
CDR3 protein: CASSLAVATGELFF
V gene: TRBV7-9
clone size: -
J gene: TRBJ2-2
D gene: -

CDR3 DNA: TGCGCCAGCAATAGCGGGGGAGCCGCAGATACGCAGTATTTT
CDR3 protein: CASNSGGAADTQYF
V gene: TRBV5-1
clone size: -
J gene: TRBJ2-3
D gene: TRBD2

CDR3 DNA: TGCGCCAGCAGCCAAGTGATGCAGAAGACCTACAATGAGCAGTTCTTC
CDR3 protein: CASSQVMQKTYNEQFF
V gene: TRBV4-1
clone size: -
J gene: TRBJ2-1
D gene: -

CDR3 DNA: TGTGCCACTGGTCCGTCTAGCCCGAACTACGAGCAGTACTTC
CDR3 protein: CATGPSSPNYEQYF
V gene: TRBV28
clone size: -
J gene: TRBJ2-7
D gene: -

CDR3 DNA: TGTGCCAGCAGTTTAATGGGCGGGAGGTACGAGCAGTACTTC
CDR3 protein: CASSLMGGRYEQYF
V gene: TRBV28
clone size: few
J gene: TRBJ2-7
D gene: TRBD2

CDR3 DNA: TGTGCCAGCAGCACGAGGACTAGCGGGAGGTACAATGAGCAGTTCTTC
CDR3 protein: CASSTRTSGRYNEQFF
V gene: TRBV5-4
clone size: few
J gene: TRBJ2-1
D gene: TRBD2

CDR3 DNA: TGTGCCAGCTCACCACGAGAAACCGCGAGCGAGCAGTACTTC
CDR3 protein: CASSPRETASEQYF
V gene: TRBV18
clone size: -
J gene: TRBJ2-7
D gene: -

CDR3 DNA: TGTGCCAGTTCTACAGGGGGAAGAGGGACAGATACGCAGTATTTT
CDR3 protein: CASSTGGRGTDTQYF
V gene: TRBV19
clone size: -
J gene: TRBJ2-3
D gene: TRBD1

CDR3 DNA: TGTGCCAGCAGCTCCAGAAGCAGGGCAGATACGCAGTATTTT
CDR3 protein: CASSSRSRADTQYF
V gene: TRBV7-6
clone size: -
J gene: TRBJ2-3
D gene: -

CDR3 DNA: TGTGCCAGTAGTAACTTGAACACTGAAGCTTTCTTT
CDR3 protein: CASSNLNTEAFF
V gene: TRBV19
clone size: -
J gene: TRBJ1-1
D gene: -

CDR3 DNA: TGTGCCTGGAGTGTACATTTCTATGAAAAACTGTTTTTT
CDR3 protein: CAWSVHFYEKLFF
V gene: TRBV30
clone size: -
J gene: TRBJ1-4
D gene: -

CDR3 DNA: TGTGCCAGCTCGATCACGGGACTAGCGGGACTCACGGGAGATACGCAGTATTTT
CDR3 protein: CASSITGLAGLTGDTQYF
V gene: TRBV18
clone size: -
J gene: TRBJ2-3
D gene: TRBD2

CDR3 DNA: TGTGCCAGCTCCTCTGTCGCCTCCGAGGGCACTGAAGCTTTCTTT
CDR3 protein: CASSSVASEGTEAFF
V gene: TRBV18
clone size: -
J gene: TRBJ1-1
D gene: -

CDR3 DNA: TGTGCCAGCAGCTTAGCCTCTCAGGGTACGCAGTATTTT
CDR3 protein: CASSLASQGTQYF
V gene: TRBV7-9
clone size: -
J gene: TRBJ2-3
D gene: -

CDR3 DNA: TGTGCCAGCAGTTTAGGGGGGAATAGCAATCAGCCCCAGCATTTT
CDR3 protein: CASSLGGNSNQPQHF
V gene: TRBV28
clone size: -
J gene: TRBJ1-5
D gene: -

CDR3 DNA: TGTGCCAGCAGCTCCGTGTTCACTGGCACAGATACGCAGTATTTT
CDR3 protein: CASSSVFTGTDTQYF
V gene: TRBV9
clone size: -
J gene: TRBJ2-3
D gene: -